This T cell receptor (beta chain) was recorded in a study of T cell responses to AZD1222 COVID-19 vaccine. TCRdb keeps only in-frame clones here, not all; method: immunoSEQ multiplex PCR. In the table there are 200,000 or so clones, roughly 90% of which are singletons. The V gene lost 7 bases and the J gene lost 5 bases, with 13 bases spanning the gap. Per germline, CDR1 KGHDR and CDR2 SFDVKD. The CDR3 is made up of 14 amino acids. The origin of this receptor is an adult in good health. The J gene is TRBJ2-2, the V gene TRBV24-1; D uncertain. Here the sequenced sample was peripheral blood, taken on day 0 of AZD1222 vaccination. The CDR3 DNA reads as TGTGCCACCAGGCCCCGACTTGGGACCGGGGAGCTGTTTTTT. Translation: CATRPRLGTGELFF.